This T cell receptor beta chain was profiled in a study of blood T cell repertoires in COVID-19. Across the whole study: Acute and convalescent COVID-19 specimens originated in the United States, Italy and Spain. PBMCs, B-cell-depleted T cells, or T cells provided the cDNA or gDNA that made up the material.

The protocol was immunoSEQ multiplex PCR, while the TCRdb copy is restricted to in-frame clones and leaves out a portion. The sample yields some 410,000 clones, 88% seen once. CDR1 is MGHDK and CDR2 is SYGVNS in the germline V gene. J lost 4 bases, V lost 6 bases, and 5 bases had no gene match. The CDR3 is 14 residues long. The cohort comprised adults aged roughly 18 to 90 years residing in approximately 25 US areas. The study assigned cohorts using participant-reported clinical history. The receptor's source is a woman aged 30 to 39 with acute COVID-19. The rearrangement joins TRBV25-1 to TRBJ2-3, with 9 bases lining up with TRBD1. The sequenced sample consisted of PBMCs or T cells enriched from blood (not recorded which). The CDR3 bases are TGTGCCAGCAGCCCGGGACAGGGTGCAGATACGCAGTATTTT. Translating gives CASSPGQGADTQYF.